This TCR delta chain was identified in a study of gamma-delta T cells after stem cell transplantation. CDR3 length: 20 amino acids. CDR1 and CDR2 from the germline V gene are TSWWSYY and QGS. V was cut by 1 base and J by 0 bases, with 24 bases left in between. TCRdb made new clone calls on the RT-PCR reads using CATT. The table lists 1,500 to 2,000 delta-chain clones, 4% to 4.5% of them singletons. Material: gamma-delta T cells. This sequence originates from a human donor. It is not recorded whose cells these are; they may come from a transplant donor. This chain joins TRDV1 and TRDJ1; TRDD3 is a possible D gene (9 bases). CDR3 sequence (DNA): TGTGCTCTTGGGGAACCTGCCTTCCTAGAGACTGGGGGACACACCGATAAACTCATCTTT. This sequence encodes CALGEPAFLETGGHTDKLIF.